These T cell receptor beta chains were read from a single sample in a study of glioma-infiltrating T cells after dendritic cell vaccination. Assay: immunoSEQ multiplex PCR; the TCRdb copy retains only in-frame clones and omits some. The sample yields roughly 100,000 clones, almost 90% seen once. The sample here was blood, taken after dendritic cell vaccination. Source of these receptors: a human donor with glioblastoma. CDR3s include the opening cysteine and the closing phenylalanine or tryptophan. The order of the fields is V gene, D gene, J gene, clone size, CDR3 DNA, CDR3 protein. D genes are given only for firm matches. Size is omitted from some rows. Given values are once, few, many or a class for expanded clones.

>TRBV19|TRBD1|TRBJ1-1|.
TGTGCCAGTAGTTCGACAGGGGAAACTGAAGCTTTCTTT
CASSSTGETEAFF
>TRBV6-1|TRBD1|TRBJ1-2|.
TGTGCCAGCAGTTCCCGGACAGGGGACTATGGCTACACCTTC
CASSSRTGDYGYTF
>TRBV18|.|TRBJ1-3|.
TGTGCCAGCTCACCACTTTCGGGAGTGAGCTCTGGAAACACCATATATTTT
CASSPLSGVSSGNTIYF
>TRBV15|TRBD1|TRBJ1-4|.
TGTGCCACCAGCAACCGACAGGGATGGAGTGAAAAACTGTTTTTT
CATSNRQGWSEKLFF
>TRBV19|TRBD1|TRBJ1-2|.
TGTGCCAGTCAGGGGACAGAGCGCTATGGCTACACCTTC
CASQGTERYGYTF
>TRBV6-5|.|TRBJ1-2|once
TGTGCCAGCAGTCCTCAACAGGATGGCTACACCTTC
CASSPQQDGYTF
>TRBV2|.|TRBJ1-5|.
TGTGCCAGCTCGGGAGGGGGAACGCGCCAGCCCCAGCATTTT
CASSGGGTRQPQHF
>TRBV6-1|TRBD1|TRBJ1-6|.
TGTGCCAGCAGCGTTGGACAGGACAATTCACCCCTCCACTTT
CASSVGQDNSPLHF
>TRBV27|.|TRBJ1-5|.
TGTGCCAGCAGTCACGGGATACCCAACGGGAATCAGCCCCAGCATTTT
CASSHGIPNGNQPQHF
>TRBV30|TRBD1|TRBJ1-2|once
TGTGCCTGGAGTCCGGGACAGGACTATGGCTACACCTTC
CAWSPGQDYGYTF
>TRBV7-9|.|TRBJ1-6|.
TGTGCCAGCACCTTGGACATAGTTAATTCACCCCTCCACTTT
CASTLDIVNSPLHF
>TRBV7-9|TRBD1|TRBJ1-1|.
TGTGCCAGCAGCAAAACAGGGGGCTCGGACACTGAAGCTTTCTTT
CASSKTGGSDTEAFF
>TRBV4-1|TRBD1|TRBJ2-7|.
TGCGCCAGCAGCTCCCAGGGCACAGGGGCCTACGAGCAGTACTTC
CASSSQGTGAYEQYF
>TRBV6-1|.|TRBJ1-2|.
TGTGCCAGCAGTGTGGACTGGAACTATGGCTACACCTTC
CASSVDWNYGYTF
>TRBV10-1|TRBD1|TRBJ1-1|.
TGCGCCAGCCAAGCCGGGACAGAGAACACTGAAGCTTTCTTT
CASQAGTENTEAFF
>TRBV5-1|TRBD1|TRBJ1-6|.
TGCGCCAGCAGCCCGGAACAGGGGGCGTCTAATTCCCCCCTCCCCTTT
CASSPEQGASNSPLPF
>TRBV6-1|TRBD1|TRBJ1-4|.
TGTGCCAGCAGTGGGGGTAACACGGGACAGGGGTACGAAAAACTGTTTTTT
CASSGGNTGQGYEKLFF
>TRBV9|TRBD2|TRBJ2-3|.
TGTGCCAGCAGCATTAACCGGGCTAGCGGGGAGACAGATACGCAGTATTTT
CASSINRASGETDTQYF